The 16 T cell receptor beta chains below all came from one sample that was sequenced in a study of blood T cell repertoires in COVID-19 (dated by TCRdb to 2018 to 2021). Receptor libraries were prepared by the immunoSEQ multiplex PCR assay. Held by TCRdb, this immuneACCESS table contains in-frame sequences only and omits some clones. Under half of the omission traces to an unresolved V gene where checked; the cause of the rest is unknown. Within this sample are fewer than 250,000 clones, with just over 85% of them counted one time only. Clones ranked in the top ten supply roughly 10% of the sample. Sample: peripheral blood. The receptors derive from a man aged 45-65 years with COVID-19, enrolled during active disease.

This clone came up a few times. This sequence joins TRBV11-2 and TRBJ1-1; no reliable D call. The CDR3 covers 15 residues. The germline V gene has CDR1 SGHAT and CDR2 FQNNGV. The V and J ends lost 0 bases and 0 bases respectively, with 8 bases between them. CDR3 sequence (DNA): TGTGCCAGCAGCTTAGAATTCGCAGTGAACACTGAAGCTTTCTTT. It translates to CASSLEFAVNTEAFF.

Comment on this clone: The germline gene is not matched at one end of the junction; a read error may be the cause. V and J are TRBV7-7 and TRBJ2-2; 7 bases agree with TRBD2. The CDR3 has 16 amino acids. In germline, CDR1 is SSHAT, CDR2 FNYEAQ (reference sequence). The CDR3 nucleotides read TGTGCTAGCAGCCCAGGTCAGGCGGGAGTCGCCGGGGAGCTGTTTTTT. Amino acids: CASSPGQAGVAGELFF. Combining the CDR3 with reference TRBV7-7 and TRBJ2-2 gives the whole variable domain GAGVSQSPRYKVTKRGQDVTLRCDPISSHATLYWYQQALGQGPEFLTYFNYEAQPDKSGLPSDRFSAERPEGSISTLTIQRTEQRDSAMYRCASSPGQAGVAGELFFGEGSRLTVL.

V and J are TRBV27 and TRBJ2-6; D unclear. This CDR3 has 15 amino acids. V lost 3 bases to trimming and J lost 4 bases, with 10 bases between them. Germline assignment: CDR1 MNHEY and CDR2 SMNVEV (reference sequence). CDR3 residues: CASSFDKRGANVLTF. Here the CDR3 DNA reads TGTGCCAGCAGTTTCGACAAACGAGGGGCCAACGTCCTGACTTTC. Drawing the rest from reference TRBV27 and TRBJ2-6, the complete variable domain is EAQVTQNPRYLITVTGKKLTVTCSQNMNHEYMSWYRQDPGLGLRQIYYSMNVEVTDKGDVPEGYKVSRKEKRNFPLILESPSPNQTSLYFCASSFDKRGANVLTFGAGSRLTVL.

DNA for the CDR3: TGTGCCAGCAGCTTAGGTCAACTCAATCAGCCCCAGCATTTT. This encodes CASSLGQLNQPQHF. The J gene is TRBJ1-5, the V gene TRBV7-9; D ambiguous. CDR1 and CDR2 from the germline V gene are SEHNR and FQNEAQ (reference sequence). Trimming shortened V by 1 base and J by 3 bases, and 7 bases separated the two germline ends. CDR3 size: 14 residues.

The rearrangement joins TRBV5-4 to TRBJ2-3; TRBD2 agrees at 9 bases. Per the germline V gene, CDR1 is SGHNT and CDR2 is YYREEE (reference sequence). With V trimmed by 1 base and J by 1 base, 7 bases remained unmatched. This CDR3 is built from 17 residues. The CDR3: CASSLTRAGGGTDTQYF. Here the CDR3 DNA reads TGTGCCAGCAGCTTGACCCGAGCGGGAGGAGGCACAGATACGCAGTATTTT.

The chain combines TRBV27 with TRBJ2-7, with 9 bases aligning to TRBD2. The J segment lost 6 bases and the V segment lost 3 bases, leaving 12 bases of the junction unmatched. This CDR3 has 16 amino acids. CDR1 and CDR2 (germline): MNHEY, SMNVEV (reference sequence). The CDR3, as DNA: TGTGCCAGCAGTTTCCAAGCGGGGGGATACTCTGGCGAGCAGTACTTC. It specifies CASSFQAGGYSGEQYF.

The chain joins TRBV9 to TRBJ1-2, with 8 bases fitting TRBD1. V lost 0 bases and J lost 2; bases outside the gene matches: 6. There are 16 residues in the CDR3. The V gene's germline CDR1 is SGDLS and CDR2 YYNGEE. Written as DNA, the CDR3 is TGTGCCAGCAGCGTAGCTTCAGGGGGCTTCAACTATGGCTACACCTTC. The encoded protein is CASSVASGGFNYGYTF.

CDR3 protein: CASTSNRGRRWEQYF. The CDR3, as DNA: TGTGCCAGCACCTCCAACAGGGGGCGGCGTTGGGAGCAGTACTTC. This chain uses TRBV7-2 with TRBJ2-7; 9 bases are shared with TRBD1. Germline V CDR1 and CDR2: SGHTA, FQGNSA. This CDR3 contains 15 residues. Trimming took 7 bases from V and 7 from J; bases not matched to a gene: 14.

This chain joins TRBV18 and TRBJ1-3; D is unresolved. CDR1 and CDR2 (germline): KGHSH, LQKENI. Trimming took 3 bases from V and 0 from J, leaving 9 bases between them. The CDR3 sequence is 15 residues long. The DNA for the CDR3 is TGTGCCAGCTCACCGACTCCGGACTCTGGAAACACCATATATTTT. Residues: CASSPTPDSGNTIYF.

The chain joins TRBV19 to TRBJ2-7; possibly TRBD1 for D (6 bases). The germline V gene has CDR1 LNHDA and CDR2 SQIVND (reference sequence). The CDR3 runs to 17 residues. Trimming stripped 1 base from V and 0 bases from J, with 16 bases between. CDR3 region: CASSIAANRDGSYEQYF. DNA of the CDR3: TGTGCCAGTAGTATAGCCGCTAACAGGGATGGCTCCTACGAGCAGTACTTC. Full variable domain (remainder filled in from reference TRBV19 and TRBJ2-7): DGGITQSPKYLFRKEGQNVTLSCEQNLNHDAMYWYRQDPGQGLRLIYYSQIVNDFQKGDIAEGYSVSREKKESFPLTVTSAQKNPTAFYLCASSIAANRDGSYEQYFGPGTRLTVT.

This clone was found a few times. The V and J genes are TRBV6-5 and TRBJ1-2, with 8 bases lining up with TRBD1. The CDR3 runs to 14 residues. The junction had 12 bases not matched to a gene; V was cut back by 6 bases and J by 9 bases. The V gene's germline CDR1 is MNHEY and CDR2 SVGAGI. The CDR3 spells CASRFTGGVRSYTF. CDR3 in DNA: TGTGCCAGCAGGTTTACAGGGGGGGTTAGGAGCTACACCTTC.

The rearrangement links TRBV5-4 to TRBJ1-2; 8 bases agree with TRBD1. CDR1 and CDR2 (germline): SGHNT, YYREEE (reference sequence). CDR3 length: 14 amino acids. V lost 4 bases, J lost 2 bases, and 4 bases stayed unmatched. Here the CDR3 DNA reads TGTGCCAGCAGCCCGAGACAGGGGAACTATGGCTACACCTTC. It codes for CASSPRQGNYGYTF.

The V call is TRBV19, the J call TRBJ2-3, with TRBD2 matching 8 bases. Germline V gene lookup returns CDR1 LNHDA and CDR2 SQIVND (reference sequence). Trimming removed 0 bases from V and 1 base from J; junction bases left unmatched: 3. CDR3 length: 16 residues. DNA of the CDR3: TGTGCCAGTAGTATAGACGAAGCGGGAGGCACAGATACGCAGTATTTT. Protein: CASSIDEAGGTDTQYF. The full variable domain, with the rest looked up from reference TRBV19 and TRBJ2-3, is DGGITQSPKYLFRKEGQNVTLSCEQNLNHDAMYWYRQDPGQGLRLIYYSQIVNDFQKGDIAEGYSVSREKKESFPLTVTSAQKNPTAFYLCASSIDEAGGTDTQYFGPGTRLTVL.

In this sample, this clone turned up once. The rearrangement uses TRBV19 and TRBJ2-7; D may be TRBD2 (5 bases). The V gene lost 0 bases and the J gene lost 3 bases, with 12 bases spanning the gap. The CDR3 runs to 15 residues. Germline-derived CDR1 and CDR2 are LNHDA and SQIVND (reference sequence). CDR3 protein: CASSIDSQTSYEQYF. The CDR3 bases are TGTGCCAGTAGTATAGATTCTCAAACTAGCTACGAGCAGTACTTC.

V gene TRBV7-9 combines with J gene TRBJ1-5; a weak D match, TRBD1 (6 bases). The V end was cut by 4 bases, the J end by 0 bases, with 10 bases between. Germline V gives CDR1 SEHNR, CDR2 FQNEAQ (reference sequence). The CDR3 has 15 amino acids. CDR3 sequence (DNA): TGTGCCAGCAGCTCACAGGGTAATAGCAATCAGCCCCAGCATTTT. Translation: CASSSQGNSNQPQHF.

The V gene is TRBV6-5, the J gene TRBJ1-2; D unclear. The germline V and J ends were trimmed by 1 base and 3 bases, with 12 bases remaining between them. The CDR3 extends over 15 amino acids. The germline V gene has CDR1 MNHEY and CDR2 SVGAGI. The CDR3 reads CASSYYVGIDYGYTF. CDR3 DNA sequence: TGTGCCAGCAGTTACTATGTGGGCATCGACTATGGCTACACCTTC.